This T cell receptor (beta chain) is drawn from a study of cytomegalovirus exposure and HLA in healthy donors. PCR used 60 Vbeta primers and 13 Jbeta primers. Measured with immunoSEQ multiplex PCR; TCRdb has only the in-frame clones, and not every one. This sample has 100,000 to 150,000 clones, with 82% found just once. The CDR3 is made up of 17 amino acids. Points on this clone: The antigen is not known. The same CDR3 is also encoded by other DNA sequences in this sample.

General study points: Presence/absence analyses supposed approximately even sequencing depth among donors.

Donors counted as nominally healthy when sampled, yet unrecorded immune exposures were likely. V gene TRBV21-1 combines with J gene TRBJ2-1; the tabulated D call, TRBD2, remains unverified against the DNA. TRBV21-1 is a recognized pseudogene. The sequencing input was PBMCs. The receptor's source is a woman aged 45-65 years in good health and CMV-seropositive. The DNA for the CDR3 is TGTGCCAGCAGCAAGGGTGTTATAGCGGCACGTCCACCGGGGTGGTTCTTC. Amino acids: CASSKGVIAARPPGWFF.